The rows below give T cell receptor beta chains drawn from one sample of a study of T-cell memory formation after mild COVID-19. MiXCR, run by TCRdb on the 5' RACE reads, gives a single entry per CDR3 protein. The data show under 650,000 distinct CDR3 sequences, roughly 18% seen once. The sequencing sample was made of PBMCs or a T cell subset sorted from them (not recorded which). The receptors shown here come from an adult woman who had mild COVID-19 (a few samples of this study predate the infection). Cell type and time point are not known. The CDR3 runs from the conserved cysteine through the conserved F or W. The order of the fields is V gene, clone size, D gene, J gene, CDR3 DNA, CDR3 protein. D genes are given only for firm matches. Clone size is stated in some rows and not others, as once, few, many or a class when expanded.

V gene: TRBV6-6; clone size: -; D gene: TRBD2; J gene: TRBJ2-3; CDR3 DNA: TGTGCCAGCAGGCCACCGGGACTAGAGGACACAGATACGCAGTATTTT; CDR3 protein: CASRPPGLEDTDTQYF
V gene: TRBV20-1; clone size: many; D gene: TRBD1; J gene: TRBJ2-2; CDR3 DNA: TGCAGTGCTAGACAGGGGGCCAGGAACACCGGGGAGCTGTTTTTT; CDR3 protein: CSARQGARNTGELFF
V gene: TRBV5-6; clone size: many; D gene: TRBD2; J gene: TRBJ2-3; CDR3 DNA: TGTGCCAGCAGCCCGGGGGGGCGGACAGATACGCAGTATTTT; CDR3 protein: CASSPGGRTDTQYF
V gene: TRBV20-1; clone size: many; D gene: TRBD1; J gene: TRBJ2-3; CDR3 DNA: TGCAGTGTCGTTGACAGGGTCACAGATACGCAGTATTTT; CDR3 protein: CSVVDRVTDTQYF
V gene: TRBV5-1; clone size: -; D gene: TRBD2; J gene: TRBJ2-7; CDR3 DNA: TGCGCCAGCAGCTCCGGGACTACTGATTACGAGCAGTACTTC; CDR3 protein: CASSSGTTDYEQYF
V gene: TRBV5-1; clone size: -; D gene: TRBD1; J gene: TRBJ1-1; CDR3 DNA: TGCGCCAGCAGCTCCTCCGGGACAGTCATGAACACTGAAGCTTTCTTT; CDR3 protein: CASSSSGTVMNTEAFF
V gene: TRBV12-3/TRBV12-4; clone size: few; D gene: TRBD1; J gene: TRBJ1-2; CDR3 DNA: TGTGCCAGCAGTTTTCCCGGGACAGGGCTGGCTGGCTACACCTTC; CDR3 protein: CASSFPGTGLAGYTF
V gene: TRBV12-3/TRBV12-4; clone size: few; D gene: TRBD1; J gene: TRBJ2-7; CDR3 DNA: TGTGCCAGCAGTTTTTCTCCAGGGGGCTACGAGCAGTACTTC; CDR3 protein: CASSFSPGGYEQYF
V gene: TRBV12-3/TRBV12-4; clone size: many; D gene: -; J gene: TRBJ2-5; CDR3 DNA: TGTGCCAGCAGTTCTCCGGGACACTATAACCAAGAGACCCAGTACTTC; CDR3 protein: CASSSPGHYNQETQYF
V gene: TRBV6-2/TRBV6-3; clone size: -; D gene: TRBD2; J gene: TRBJ2-1; CDR3 DNA: TGTGCCAGCAGTTCGGGACTAGCGGGAGGGTGGCATGAGCAGTTCTTC; CDR3 protein: CASSSGLAGGWHEQFF
V gene: TRBV18; clone size: -; D gene: -; J gene: TRBJ2-6; CDR3 DNA: TGTGCCAGCTCCCCCAGGGCCAGCGGCTCTGGGGCCAACGTCCTGACTTTC; CDR3 protein: CASSPRASGSGANVLTF
V gene: TRBV4-1; clone size: -; D gene: -; J gene: TRBJ1-6; CDR3 DNA: TGCGCCAGCAGCCAAGACTTCACAGGCTCACCCCTCCACTTT; CDR3 protein: CASSQDFTGSPLHF
V gene: TRBV20-1; clone size: -; D gene: TRBD1; J gene: TRBJ2-7; CDR3 DNA: TGCAGTGCTAGAGCCCTCGGGACAGGGGACTCCTACGAGCAGTACTTC; CDR3 protein: CSARALGTGDSYEQYF
V gene: TRBV7-3; clone size: few; D gene: TRBD1; J gene: TRBJ1-3; CDR3 DNA: TGTGCCAGCAGCCTTGGACAGGGGGATTCTGGAAACACCATATATTTT; CDR3 protein: CASSLGQGDSGNTIYF
V gene: TRBV3-1; clone size: -; D gene: TRBD2; J gene: TRBJ2-3; CDR3 DNA: TGTGCCAGCAGCCACGCAGGACTAGCGGGTCCAGATACGCAGTATTTT; CDR3 protein: CASSHAGLAGPDTQYF
V gene: TRBV24-1; clone size: -; D gene: TRBD1; J gene: TRBJ2-7; CDR3 DNA: TGTGCCACCAGTGAAGGGGACAGTTCGACCTACGAGCAGTACTTC; CDR3 protein: CATSEGDSSTYEQYF
V gene: TRBV25-1; clone size: -; D gene: -; J gene: TRBJ1-2; CDR3 DNA: TGTGCCAGCAGTGAATCCTACTTCGGAGGCTACACCTTC; CDR3 protein: CASSESYFGGYTF
V gene: TRBV20-1; clone size: few; D gene: TRBD2; J gene: TRBJ2-7; CDR3 DNA: TGCAGTGCTTCTAGCGGGGGAACGTCCGAGCAGTACTTC; CDR3 protein: CSASSGGTSEQYF
V gene: TRBV20-1; clone size: few; D gene: TRBD1; J gene: TRBJ1-2; CDR3 DNA: TGCAGTGCTCCCGATGACAGGGGGCGCGTGGATGGCTACACCTTC; CDR3 protein: CSAPDDRGRVDGYTF
V gene: TRBV30; clone size: few; D gene: -; J gene: TRBJ1-2; CDR3 DNA: TGTGCCTGGAGGCGCCAGGGCCAGGGTATAGGCTACACCTTC; CDR3 protein: CAWRRQGQGIGYTF
V gene: TRBV6-6; clone size: -; D gene: TRBD2; J gene: TRBJ2-1; CDR3 DNA: TGTGCCAGAAGTCCCGGACTAGCGGGGTCCTACAATGAGCAGTTCTTC; CDR3 protein: CARSPGLAGSYNEQFF
V gene: TRBV7-9; clone size: -; D gene: TRBD2; J gene: TRBJ2-1; CDR3 DNA: TGTGCCAGCAGCTTAGGGCCGGGGGGGGAAAATGAGCAGTTCTTC; CDR3 protein: CASSLGPGGENEQFF
V gene: TRBV5-1; clone size: -; D gene: TRBD2; J gene: TRBJ2-1; CDR3 DNA: TGCGCCAGCAGCTCCGGACTAGCGGGACTATTCTACACTGAGCAGTTCTTC; CDR3 protein: CASSSGLAGLFYTEQFF
V gene: TRBV5-1; clone size: few; D gene: -; J gene: TRBJ1-5; CDR3 DNA: TGCGCCAGCAGCTTGGTTTCTGGGGTCAATCAGCCCCAGCATTTT; CDR3 protein: CASSLVSGVNQPQHF
V gene: TRBV29-1; clone size: -; D gene: -; J gene: TRBJ2-5; CDR3 DNA: TGCAGCGTTGACCCCTATGACGGAGATCAAGAGACCCAGTACTTC; CDR3 protein: CSVDPYDGDQETQYF
V gene: TRBV29-1; clone size: -; D gene: TRBD1; J gene: TRBJ2-7; CDR3 DNA: TGCAGCGTTGGAGGGGACAGGGAGGGGTTGACCTACGAGCAGTACTTC; CDR3 protein: CSVGGDREGLTYEQYF
V gene: TRBV7-9; clone size: -; D gene: -; J gene: TRBJ2-5; CDR3 DNA: TGTGCCAGCAGCGTAACCAACGGGACACTCGGGGGGACCCAGTACTTC; CDR3 protein: CASSVTNGTLGGTQYF
V gene: TRBV9; clone size: -; D gene: TRBD1; J gene: TRBJ2-7; CDR3 DNA: TGTGCCAGCAGTGTCGGGACAGGGGGTTCCTACGAGCAGTACTTC; CDR3 protein: CASSVGTGGSYEQYF
V gene: TRBV2; clone size: many; D gene: -; J gene: TRBJ2-7; CDR3 DNA: TGTGCCAGCAGTGATCTGGTCCAGCAGGGCGAGCAGTACTTC; CDR3 protein: CASSDLVQQGEQYF
V gene: TRBV6-5; clone size: -; D gene: TRBD1; J gene: TRBJ1-4; CDR3 DNA: TGTGCCAGCAGTTACGGGCAGGGGGCAGAAAAACTGTTTTTT; CDR3 protein: CASSYGQGAEKLFF
V gene: TRBV4-3; clone size: -; D gene: -; J gene: TRBJ1-2; CDR3 DNA: TGCGCCAGCAGCCAAGTGATGGGCCCTTATGGCTACACCTTC; CDR3 protein: CASSQVMGPYGYTF